This T cell receptor beta chain was identified during a study of shared clonotypes between healthy human individuals. V trimming: 5 bases; J trimming: 5 bases; junction bases outside the gene matches: 8. Germline V gene lookup returns CDR1 SEHNR and CDR2 FQNEAQ (reference sequence). This CDR3 region has 15 residues. Produced via immunoSEQ multiplex PCR; TCRdb's table is partial and in-frame only. This sample carries a few million clones, 90% to 95% of them seen once, and the ten largest clones take over 0.12%. This chain uses TRBV7-9 with TRBJ2-2, with 7 bases matching TRBD1. The receptor was isolated from a man younger than 35 in good health. The sequenced material came from naive CD4+ T cells sorted from blood. Indicated subset: CD45RA+ positively selected. As DNA, the CDR3 is TGTGCCAGCAGCGAACGGACAGGATTTACCGGGGAGCTGTTTTTT. This sequence encodes CASSERTGFTGELFF.